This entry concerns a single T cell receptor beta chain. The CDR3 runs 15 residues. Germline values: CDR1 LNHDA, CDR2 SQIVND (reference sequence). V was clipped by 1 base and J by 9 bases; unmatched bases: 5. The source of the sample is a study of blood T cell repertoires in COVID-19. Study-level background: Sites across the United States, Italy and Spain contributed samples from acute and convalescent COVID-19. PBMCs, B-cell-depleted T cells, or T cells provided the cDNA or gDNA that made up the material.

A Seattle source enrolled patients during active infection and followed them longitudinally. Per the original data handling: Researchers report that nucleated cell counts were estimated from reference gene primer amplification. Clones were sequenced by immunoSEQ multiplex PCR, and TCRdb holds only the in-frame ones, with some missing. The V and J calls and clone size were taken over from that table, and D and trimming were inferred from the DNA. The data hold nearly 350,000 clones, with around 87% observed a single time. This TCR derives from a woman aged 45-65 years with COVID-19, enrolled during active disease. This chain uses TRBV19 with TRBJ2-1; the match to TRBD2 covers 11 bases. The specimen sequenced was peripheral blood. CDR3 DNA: TGTGCCAGTAGTATAGTTGGACTAGCGGGTGGTGAGCAGTTCTTC. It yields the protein CASSIVGLAGGEQFF.